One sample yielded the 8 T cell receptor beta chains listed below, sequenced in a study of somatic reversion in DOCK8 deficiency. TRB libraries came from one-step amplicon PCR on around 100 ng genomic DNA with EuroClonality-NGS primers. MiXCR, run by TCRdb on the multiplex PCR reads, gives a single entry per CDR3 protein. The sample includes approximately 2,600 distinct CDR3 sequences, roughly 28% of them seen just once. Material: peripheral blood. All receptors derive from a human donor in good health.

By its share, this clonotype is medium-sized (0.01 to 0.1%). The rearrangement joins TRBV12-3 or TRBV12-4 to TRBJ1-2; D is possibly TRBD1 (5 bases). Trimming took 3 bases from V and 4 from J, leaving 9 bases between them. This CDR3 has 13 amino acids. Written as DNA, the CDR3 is TGTGCCAGCAGTTTGGGGGGAGGCTATGGCTACACCTTC. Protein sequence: CASSLGGGYGYTF.

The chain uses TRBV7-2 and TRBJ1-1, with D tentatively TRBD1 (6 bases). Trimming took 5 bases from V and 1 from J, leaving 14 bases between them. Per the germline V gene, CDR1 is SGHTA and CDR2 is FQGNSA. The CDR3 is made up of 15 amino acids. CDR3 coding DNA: TGTGCCAGCAGCGGACCGACAGGATCGAACACTGAAGCTTTCTTT. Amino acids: CASSGPTGSNTEAFF.

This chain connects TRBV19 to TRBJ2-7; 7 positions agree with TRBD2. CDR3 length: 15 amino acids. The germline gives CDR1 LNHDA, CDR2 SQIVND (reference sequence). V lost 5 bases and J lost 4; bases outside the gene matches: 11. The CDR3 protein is CASSPETSRSYEQYF. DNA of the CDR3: TGTGCCAGTAGTCCCGAGACTAGCAGAAGTTACGAGCAGTACTTC.

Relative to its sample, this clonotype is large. CDR3 nucleotides: TGTGCCAGCAGCTGGACAGCCGTGAACACTGAAGCTTTCTTT. Its protein is CASSWTAVNTEAFF. V gene TRBV11-2 combines with J gene TRBJ1-1; D perhaps matches TRBD1 (6 bases). V lost 4 bases and J 0 bases, leaving 9 bases between the germline ends. CDR1 and CDR2 (germline): SGHAT, FQNNGV. The CDR3 is made up of 14 amino acids.

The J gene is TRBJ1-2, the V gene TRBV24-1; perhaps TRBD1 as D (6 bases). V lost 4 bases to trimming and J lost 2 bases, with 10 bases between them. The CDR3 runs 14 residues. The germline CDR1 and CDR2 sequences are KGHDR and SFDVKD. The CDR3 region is CATSDPGQNYGYTF. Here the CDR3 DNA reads TGTGCCACCAGTGACCCGGGACAAAACTATGGCTACACCTTC.

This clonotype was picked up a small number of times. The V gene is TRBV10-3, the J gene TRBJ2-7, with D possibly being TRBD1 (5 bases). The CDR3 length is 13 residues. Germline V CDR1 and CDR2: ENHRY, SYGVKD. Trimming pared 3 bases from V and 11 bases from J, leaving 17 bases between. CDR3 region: CAISEGADSPEYF. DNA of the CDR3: TGTGCCATCAGTGAAGGGGCCGATTCACCGGAGTACTTC.

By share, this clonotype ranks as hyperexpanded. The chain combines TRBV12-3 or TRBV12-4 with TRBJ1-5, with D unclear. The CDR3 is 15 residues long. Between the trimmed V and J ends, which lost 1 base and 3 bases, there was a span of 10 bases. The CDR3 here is CASSLGVENNQPQHF. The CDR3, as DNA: TGTGCCAGCAGTTTAGGAGTTGAGAACAATCAGCCCCAGCATTTT.

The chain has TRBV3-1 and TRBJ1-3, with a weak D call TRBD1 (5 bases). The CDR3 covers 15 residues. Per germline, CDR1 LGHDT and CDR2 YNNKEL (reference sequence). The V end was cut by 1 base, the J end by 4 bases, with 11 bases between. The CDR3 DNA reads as TGTGCCAGCAGCCAAGGGCAGGGCGGAGGAAACACCATATATTTT. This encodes CASSQGQGGGNTIYF.